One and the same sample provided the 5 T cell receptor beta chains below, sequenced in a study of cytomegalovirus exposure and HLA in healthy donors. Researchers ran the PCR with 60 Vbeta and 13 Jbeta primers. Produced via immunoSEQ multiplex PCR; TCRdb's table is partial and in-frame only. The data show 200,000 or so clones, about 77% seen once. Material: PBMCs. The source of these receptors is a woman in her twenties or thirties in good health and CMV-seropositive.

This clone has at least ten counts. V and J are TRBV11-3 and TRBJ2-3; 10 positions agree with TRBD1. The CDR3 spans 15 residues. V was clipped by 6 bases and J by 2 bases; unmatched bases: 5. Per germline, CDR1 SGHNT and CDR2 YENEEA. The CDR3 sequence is CASSPRQGATDTQYF. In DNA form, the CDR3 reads TGTGCCAGCAGTCCGAGACAGGGGGCCACAGATACGCAGTATTTT. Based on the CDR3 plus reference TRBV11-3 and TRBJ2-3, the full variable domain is EAGVVQSPRYKIIEKKQPVAFWCNPISGHNTLYWYLQNLGQGPELLIRYENEEAVDDSQLPKDRFSAERLKGVDSTLKIQPAELGDSAVYLCASSPRQGATDTQYFGPGTRLTVL.

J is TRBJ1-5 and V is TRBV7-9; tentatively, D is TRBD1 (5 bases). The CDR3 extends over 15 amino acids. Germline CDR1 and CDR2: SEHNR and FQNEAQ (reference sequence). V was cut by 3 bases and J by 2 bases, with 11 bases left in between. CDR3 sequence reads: CASSLVGPGNQPQHF. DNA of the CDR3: TGTGCCAGCAGCTTGGTGGGGCCAGGCAATCAGCCCCAGCATTTT.

CDR3 DNA sequence: TGTGCCAGCAGACCCCGGCGCGGCCAAGAGACCCAGTACTTC. Amino acids: CASRPRRGQETQYF. V usage is TRBV2 and J usage is TRBJ2-5; D remains unclear. Per the germline V gene, CDR1 is SNHLY and CDR2 is FYNNEI. The CDR3 covers 14 residues. V was pared by 6 bases and J by 1 base, with 12 bases between.

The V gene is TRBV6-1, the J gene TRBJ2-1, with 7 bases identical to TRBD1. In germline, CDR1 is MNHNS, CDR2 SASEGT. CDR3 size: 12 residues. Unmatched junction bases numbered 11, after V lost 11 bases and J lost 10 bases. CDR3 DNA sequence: TGTGCCGTAGGCAGGGGGAATCGGGAGCAGTTCTTC. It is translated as CAVGRGNREQFF.

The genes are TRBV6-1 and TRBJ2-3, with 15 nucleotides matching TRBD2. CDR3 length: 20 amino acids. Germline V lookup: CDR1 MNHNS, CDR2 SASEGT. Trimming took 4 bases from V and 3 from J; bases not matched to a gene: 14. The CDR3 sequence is CASSGFSWTSGRAKTDTQYF. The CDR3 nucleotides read TGTGCCAGCAGTGGGTTTTCTTGGACTAGCGGGAGGGCCAAAACAGATACGCAGTATTTT.